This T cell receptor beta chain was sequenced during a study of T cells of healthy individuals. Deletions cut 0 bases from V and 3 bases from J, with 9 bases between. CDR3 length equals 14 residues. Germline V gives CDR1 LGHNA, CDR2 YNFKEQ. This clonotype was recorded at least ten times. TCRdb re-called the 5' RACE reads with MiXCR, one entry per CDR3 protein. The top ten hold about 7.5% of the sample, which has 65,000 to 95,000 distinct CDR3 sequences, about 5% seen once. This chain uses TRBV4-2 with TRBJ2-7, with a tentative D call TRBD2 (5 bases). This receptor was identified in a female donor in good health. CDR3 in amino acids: CASSQDTRVYEQYF. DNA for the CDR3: TGTGCCAGCAGCCAAGATACTAGGGTCTACGAGCAGTACTTC.